The 12 T cell receptor beta chains below were found in one sample sequenced in a study of blood T cell repertoires in COVID-19. This table comes from immunoSEQ multiplex PCR, and its TCRdb copy is limited to in-frame clones, with some not included. The data show more than 110,000 clones, around 89% seen once. The sequenced material came from peripheral blood. The receptors were sampled from a man aged 55 to 70 with active or convalescent COVID-19.

This rearrangement joins TRBV4-2 to TRBJ1-5, with D unresolved. Germline V lookup: CDR1 LGHNA, CDR2 YNFKEQ. This CDR3 contains 17 residues. The V end was cut by 4 bases, the J end by 2 bases, with 18 bases between. Written as DNA, the CDR3 is TGTGCCAGCAGCCCACTAAGCCTCAGCAATGGCAATCAGCCCCAGCATTTT. This encodes CASSPLSLSNGNQPQHF.

V is TRBV6-5 and J is TRBJ1-1; no definite D call. V was trimmed by 2 bases and J by 4 bases, leaving 14 bases between them. Germline V CDR1 and CDR2: MNHEY, SVGAGI. This CDR3 region has 15 residues. This CDR3 reads CASSYSSGRITEAFF. The CDR3, as DNA: TGTGCCAGCAGTTACAGTTCAGGCCGGATCACTGAAGCTTTCTTT.

V gene TRBV28 combines with J gene TRBJ1-2; D call uncertain. This CDR3 has 13 amino acids. V lost 6 bases and J 4 bases, leaving 12 bases between the germline ends. The V gene's germline CDR1 is MDHEN and CDR2 SYDVKM. The CDR3 DNA reads TGTGCCAGCAGCCCCGGGGAGGCCTATGGCTACACCTTC. Translating gives CASSPGEAYGYTF.

V is TRBV14 and J is TRBJ2-2, with D perhaps TRBD1 (6 bases). This CDR3 region has 16 residues. V dropped 5 bases and J dropped 1 base, with 14 bases sitting between them. Germline V gives CDR1 SGHDN, CDR2 FVKESK. CDR3: CASSGGLLLNTGELFF. CDR3 bases: TGTGCCAGCAGCGGGGGCCTACTGTTGAACACCGGGGAGCTGTTTTTT.

V gene TRBV2 combines with J gene TRBJ1-6; TRBD1 agrees at 10 bases. CDR1 and CDR2 (germline): SNHLY, FYNNEI. This CDR3 has 16 amino acids. With V trimmed by 8 bases and J by 7 bases, 11 bases remained unmatched. The CDR3 protein is CASGTGDGRPNSPLHF. CDR3 coding DNA: TGTGCCAGCGGGACAGGGGATGGTCGTCCCAATTCACCCCTCCACTTT.

The CDR3 DNA reads as TGTGCCAGCAGTGGAACACGGCCGACTGGTCCTACATACGAGCAGTACTTC. This sequence encodes CASSGTRPTGPTYEQYF. V usage is TRBV2 and J usage is TRBJ2-7, with D unclear. Per the germline V gene, CDR1 is SNHLY and CDR2 is FYNNEI. The CDR3 contains 17 residues. Trimming shortened V by 4 bases and J by 4 bases, and 23 bases separated the two germline ends. The entire variable domain, with the rest obtained from reference TRBV2 and TRBJ2-7, is as follows: EPEVTQTPSHQVTQMGQEVILRCVPISNHLYFYWYRQILGQKVEFLVSFYNNEISEKSEIFDDQFSVERPDGSNFTLKIRSTKLEDSAMYFCASSGTRPTGPTYEQYFGPGTRLTVT.

The chain carries TRBV12-5 and TRBJ1-1; D might be TRBD1 (6 bases). V gave up 6 bases and J gave up 3 bases, with 11 bases separating them. Germline assignment: CDR1 LGHNT and CDR2 FRNRAP. The length of the CDR3 is 13 residues. CDR3 sequence: CASGKQGYTEAFF. In nucleotides, the CDR3 is TGTGCTAGTGGCAAACAGGGATACACTGAAGCTTTCTTT. The full variable domain, completed using reference TRBV12-5 and TRBJ1-1, is DARVTQTPRHKVTEMGQEVTMRCQPILGHNTVFWYRQTMMQGLELLAYFRNRAPLDDSGMPKDRFSAEMPDATLATLKIQPSEPRDSAVYFCASGKQGYTEAFFGQGTRLTVV.

V gene TRBV19 combines with J gene TRBJ2-1; TRBD1 matches at 7 bases. CDR3 length equals 14 residues. Trimming cost V 6 bases and J 6 bases; bases outside gene matches: 8. The germline CDR1 and CDR2 sequences are LNHDA and SQIVND (reference sequence). CDR3 amino acids: CASRGRDRLNEQFF. CDR3 DNA sequence: TGTGCCAGTAGGGGCAGGGACAGACTCAATGAGCAGTTCTTC.

The J gene is TRBJ2-7, the V gene TRBV14; 10 positions match TRBD2. The germline V gene encodes CDR1 SGHDN and CDR2 FVKESK. J gave up 5 bases and V 6 bases, and 7 bases lay outside the gene matches. The CDR3 is 14 residues long. This chain's CDR3 is CASSRLAGVNEQYF. CDR3 in DNA: TGTGCCAGCAGTCGCCTAGCGGGAGTTAACGAGCAGTACTTC.

This clone came up once. CDR3 nucleotides: TGTGCCAGCAGCCCAGCGGGGCGAGATACGCAGTATTTT. This encodes CASSPAGRDTQYF. V gene TRBV9 combines with J gene TRBJ2-3, with 7 nucleotides matching TRBD2. V gave up 4 bases and J gave up 5 bases; unmatched junction bases: 4. Germline-derived CDR1 and CDR2 are SGDLS and YYNGEE. This CDR3 is built from 13 residues.

The chain recombines TRBV10-3 with TRBJ1-4; no clear D gene. V gave up 8 bases and J gave up 8 bases, with 9 bases separating them. CDR3 length: 11 amino acids. Looked up from germline, CDR1 is ENHRY and CDR2 is SYGVKD. The CDR3 DNA is TGTGCCATCGGGCCAGTAGAAAAACTGTTTTTT. Amino acids: CAIGPVEKLFF.

The V gene is TRBV3-1 (or the pseudogene TRBV3-2), the J gene TRBJ1-5; D perhaps matches TRBD1 (5 bases). Germline-derived CDR1 and CDR2 are LGHDT and YNNKEL (reference sequence). V lost 4 bases and J 5 bases, leaving 9 bases between the germline ends. The CDR3 has 13 residues. The CDR3 reads CASSRGVDQPQHF. DNA of the CDR3: TGTGCCAGCAGCCGGGGGGTGGATCAGCCCCAGCATTTT.